These 32 T cell receptor beta chains were sequenced from one sample in a study of shared clonotypes between healthy human individuals. Using immunoSEQ multiplex PCR, the repertoire was profiled, and TCRdb retains in-frame clones only, with some absent. The sample lists approximately 2.5 million clones, roughly 93% occurring once. Sequencing input: naive CD4+ T cells from PBMCs. Indicated subset: CD45RA+ positively selected. Every receptor here comes from a man in his late teens or twenties in good health. Some clones in this sample may be carry-over from other donors' samples.

The CDR3 nucleotides read TGTGCCAGCAGTAATTCGGATACGCAGTATTTT. Amino acids: CASSNSDTQYF. V usage is TRBV2 and J usage is TRBJ2-3; D remains ambiguous. Trimming stripped 5 bases from V and 6 bases from J, with 6 bases between. The CDR3 covers 11 residues. Germline assignment: CDR1 SNHLY and CDR2 FYNNEI. Complete variable domain (other parts from reference TRBV2 and TRBJ2-3): EPEVTQTPSHQVTQMGQEVILRCVPISNHLYFYWYRQILGQKVEFLVSFYNNEISEKSEIFDDQFSVERPDGSNFTLKIRSTKLEDSAMYFCASSNSDTQYFGPGTRLTVL.

The V call is TRBV18, the J call TRBJ1-5, with D maybe TRBD1 (5 bases). The CDR3 contains 16 residues. Looked up from germline, CDR1 is KGHSH and CDR2 is LQKENI. V dropped 0 bases and J dropped 8 bases, with 17 bases sitting between them. The CDR3 spells CASSPPLRGRKEPQHF. CDR3 sequence (DNA): TGTGCCAGCTCACCACCGTTGAGGGGCAGAAAGGAGCCCCAGCATTTT. The full variable domain, with the rest looked up from reference TRBV18 and TRBJ1-5, is NAGVMQNPRHLVRRRGQEARLRCSPMKGHSHVYWYRQLPEEGLKFMVYLQKENIIDESGMPKERFSAEFPKEGPSILRIQQVVRGDSAAYFCASSPPLRGRKEPQHFGDGTRLSIL.

The chain carries TRBV2 and TRBJ2-3; the D gene is possibly TRBD1 (5 bases). CDR1 is SNHLY and CDR2 is FYNNEI in the germline V gene. V lost 4 bases to trimming and J lost 3 bases, with 11 bases between them. This CDR3 is built from 14 residues. This CDR3 is CASSVQGLTDTQYF. Here the CDR3 DNA reads TGTGCCAGCAGTGTCCAGGGCCTAACAGATACGCAGTATTTT.

The chain employs TRBV7-2 and TRBJ2-2; no reliable D call. In germline, CDR1 is SGHTA, CDR2 FQGNSA. Trimming left V 6 bases short and J 6 bases short, with 14 bases between. The CDR3 loop spans 14 amino acids. The CDR3 sequence is CASRPPPVSGELFF. CDR3 coding DNA: TGTGCCAGCAGGCCGCCCCCCGTGTCCGGGGAGCTGTTTTTT.

This chain uses TRBV19 with TRBJ2-3, with 11 positions matching TRBD2. The germline V gene encodes CDR1 LNHDA and CDR2 SQIVND (reference sequence). V gave up 9 bases and J gave up 2 bases; unmatched junction bases: 10. The CDR3 is made up of 16 amino acids. CDR3 in amino acids: CASHHAGLAATDTQYF. CDR3 DNA: TGTGCCAGCCACCACGCGGGACTAGCGGCCACAGATACGCAGTATTTT.

The V and J genes are TRBV7-2 and TRBJ2-5, with a weak D call TRBD2 (6 bases). Trimming stripped 4 bases from V and 6 bases from J, with 15 bases between. The CDR3 is made up of 14 amino acids. CDR1 is SGHTA and CDR2 is FQGNSA in the germline V gene. CDR3 residues: CASSSGTPGQTQYF. For the CDR3, the DNA is TGTGCCAGCAGCTCCGGGACTCCCGGCCAGACCCAGTACTTC.

V and J are TRBV27 and TRBJ1-1; 8 bases are a match to TRBD1. Germline V lookup: CDR1 MNHEY, CDR2 SMNVEV (reference sequence). The CDR3 sequence is 14 residues long. The junction had 7 bases not matched to a gene; V was cut back by 4 bases and J by 6 bases. DNA of the CDR3: TGTGCCAGCAGTTCGGCGGACAGGGCCCCTGAAGCTTTCTTT. Translation: CASSSADRAPEAFF.

The V call is TRBV2, the J call TRBJ2-7; 14 bases fit TRBD2. J gave up 3 bases and V 4 bases, and 5 bases lay outside the gene matches. The germline V gene has CDR1 SNHLY and CDR2 FYNNEI. The CDR3 is 16 residues long. In nucleotides, the CDR3 is TGTGCCAGCAGTGGCTGGGGGACTAGCGGGAGCTACGAGCAGTACTTC. This gives the protein CASSGWGTSGSYEQYF. Based on the CDR3 plus reference TRBV2 and TRBJ2-7, the full variable domain is EPEVTQTPSHQVTQMGQEVILRCVPISNHLYFYWYRQILGQKVEFLVSFYNNEISEKSEIFDDQFSVERPDGSNFTLKIRSTKLEDSAMYFCASSGWGTSGSYEQYFGPGTRLTVT.

This clone occurred once. This chain links TRBV18 with TRBJ2-7; D possibly matches TRBD1 or TRBD2 (5 bases each). This CDR3 is built from 15 residues. V lost 0 bases and J lost 0, with 9 bases in between. Germline-derived CDR1 and CDR2 are KGHSH and LQKENI. CDR3 nucleotides: TGTGCCAGCTCACCACCGGGACGAATCTCCTACGAGCAGTACTTC. This encodes CASSPPGRISYEQYF.

V and J are TRBV11-2 and TRBJ2-3; 8 bases line up with TRBD1. The CDR3 runs to 15 residues. CDR1 and CDR2 from the germline V gene are SGHAT and FQNNGV. V lost 5 bases and J lost 2; bases outside the gene matches: 6. CDR3 loop: CASSTGQGFTDTQYF. The CDR3 DNA is TGTGCCAGCAGCACCGGACAGGGTTTCACAGATACGCAGTATTTT.

With regard to this clone: This sample also contains other DNA sequences that code for the same CDR3. The chain joins TRBV18 to TRBJ2-7; D is unresolved. In germline, CDR1 is KGHSH, CDR2 LQKENI. Trimming left V 4 bases short and J 0 bases short, with 7 bases between. CDR3 length: 13 amino acids. The CDR3, as DNA: TGTGCCAGCTCACTCGCCCGCTCCTACGAGCAGTACTTC. Encoded protein: CASSLARSYEQYF.

With respect to this clone: In the same sample, other DNA sequences code for this CDR3. The chain joins TRBV6-5 to TRBJ2-1, with TRBD2 matching over 11 bases. The trim removed 6 bases at V and 6 bases at J, leaving 7 bases unmatched. From germline, CDR1 is MNHEY and CDR2 SVGAGI. The CDR3 has 15 amino acids. CDR3 loop: CASRLAGGPVNEQFF. Here the CDR3 DNA reads TGTGCCAGCAGGTTAGCGGGAGGGCCTGTCAATGAGCAGTTCTTC.

The chain recombines TRBV10-1 with TRBJ2-7; D is ambiguous. The CDR3 loop spans 10 amino acids. Germline CDR1 is WNHNN and CDR2 is SYGVQD (reference sequence). Trimming left V 6 bases short and J 9 bases short, with 9 bases between. The CDR3 nucleotides read TGCGCCAGCAGCTCCGCCGGGCAGTACTTC. It specifies CASSSAGQYF.

This clone was detected only a few times. The CDR3 DNA sequence: TGTGCCATCAGTGCCCATGCGGGCACTGAAGCTTTCTTT. This encodes CAISAHAGTEAFF. V usage is TRBV10-3 and J usage is TRBJ1-1; D uncertain. Per the germline V gene, CDR1 is ENHRY and CDR2 is SYGVKD. V lost 4 bases, J lost 4 bases, and 10 bases lay in between. This CDR3 spans 13 amino acids.

The rearrangement links TRBV6-5 to TRBJ1-2; D is ambiguous. Deletions cut 4 bases from V and 0 bases from J, with 6 bases between. The CDR3 spans 13 residues. CDR1 is MNHEY, CDR2 SVGAGI, per germline. The CDR3 bases are TGTGCCAGCAGTTTCACAGCTAACTATGGCTACACCTTC. Amino acid sequence: CASSFTANYGYTF.

The chain joins TRBV30 to TRBJ2-1; 7 positions match TRBD1. Germline CDR1 reads GTSNPN; CDR2 reads SVGIG (reference sequence). The V segment lost 5 bases and the J segment 7 bases; nucleotides outside the gene matches: 8. There are 13 residues in the CDR3. The CDR3 nucleotides are TGTGCCTGGGGCCGGGACAGCCTTAATGAGCAGTTCTTC. Protein sequence: CAWGRDSLNEQFF.

The CDR3 nucleotides are TGTGCCAGCAGTCGCCCTGGAGATACGCAGTATTTT. Amino acid sequence: CASSRPGDTQYF. J is TRBJ2-3 and V is TRBV6-5; no reliable D call. Trimming stripped 5 bases from V and 5 bases from J, with 8 bases between. Germline V CDR1 and CDR2: MNHEY, SVGAGI. This CDR3 has 12 amino acids.

The chain couples TRBV19 to TRBJ1-2; TRBD1 might be the D (5 bases). V was cut by 3 bases and J by 3 bases, with 11 bases left in between. The CDR3 runs 14 residues. In germline, CDR1 is LNHDA, CDR2 SQIVND (reference sequence). The chain's CDR3 is CASSIIREDYGYTF. In DNA form, the CDR3 reads TGTGCCAGTAGTATTATCAGGGAAGACTATGGCTACACCTTC.

This clone was observed once. J is TRBJ2-7 and V is TRBV27; 9 nucleotides align to TRBD2. This CDR3 is built from 14 residues. The trim removed 8 bases at V and 5 bases at J, leaving 10 bases unmatched. Germline CDR1 is MNHEY and CDR2 is SMNVEV (reference sequence). The CDR3 bases are TGTGCCAGCTCCCTTAGCGGGGGCCTACACGAGCAGTACTTC. Amino acids: CASSLSGGLHEQYF.

The DNA of the CDR3 is TGCGCCAGCAGCGTGGACAGGAGCTATGGCTACACCTTC. Amino acid sequence: CASSVDRSYGYTF. The V and J genes are TRBV10-1 and TRBJ1-2; 7 bases agree with TRBD1. CDR1 and CDR2 (germline): WNHNN, SYGVQD (reference sequence). CDR3 length equals 13 residues. The J segment lost 4 bases and the V segment lost 6 bases, leaving 5 bases of the junction unmatched.

This chain uses TRBV19 with TRBJ2-2; D may be TRBD1 (5 bases). V lost 2 bases and J 0 bases, leaving 7 bases between the germline ends. Germline V gene data show CDR1 as LNHDA and CDR2 as SQIVND (reference sequence). The CDR3 is 15 residues long. The CDR3 coding sequence is TGTGCCAGTAGTATAAGACAGACGAACACCGGGGAGCTGTTTTTT. It yields the protein CASSIRQTNTGELFF.

The genes are TRBV4-3 and TRBJ2-3; 14 bases are a match to TRBD2. The CDR3 is 21 residues long. V lost 5 bases, J lost 0 bases, and 16 bases stayed unmatched. CDR1 is LGHNA and CDR2 is YSLEER in the germline V gene. Written as DNA, the CDR3 is TGCGCCAGCAGCTCCCGATTTCGACTAGCGGGAGGGGCGGCTAGCACAGATACGCAGTATTTT. Amino acids: CASSSRFRLAGGAASTDTQYF.

The genes are TRBV7-2 and TRBJ2-3, with no clear D. The length of the CDR3 is 16 residues. V was clipped by 1 base and J by 0 bases, with 11 bases between them. The germline CDR1 and CDR2 sequences are SGHTA and FQGNSA. The CDR3 is CASSLVPVRSTDTQYF. The CDR3 DNA reads TGTGCCAGCAGCTTAGTACCGGTTAGGAGCACAGATACGCAGTATTTT.

The chain uses TRBV28 and TRBJ2-7, with 9 nucleotides matching TRBD2. CDR1 and CDR2 (germline): MDHEN, SYDVKM. After removal of 5 bases from V and 6 bases from J, the junction contained 11 bases not matched to a gene. This CDR3 is 15 amino acids long. In nucleotides, the CDR3 is TGTGCCAGCAGTCAGATAGCGGGAGTGGTATTCGAGCAGTACTTC. Translated, it gives CASSQIAGVVFEQYF. The entire variable domain, with the rest obtained from reference TRBV28 and TRBJ2-7, is as follows: DVKVTQSSRYLVKRTGEKVFLECVQDMDHENMFWYRQDPGLGLRLIYFSYDVKMKEKGDIPEGYSVSREKKERFSLILESASTNQTSMYLCASSQIAGVVFEQYFGPGTRLTVT.

V is TRBV5-1 and J is TRBJ2-5; D is perhaps TRBD1 (5 bases). The V end lost 7 bases, the J end lost 2 bases, and 12 bases lay between the germline ends. CDR1 is SGHRS, CDR2 YFSETQ, per germline. CDR3 length: 13 amino acids. Here the CDR3 DNA reads TGCGCCAGCTTAGGGGCAGGACAAGAGACCCAGTACTTC. Protein: CASLGAGQETQYF.

V is TRBV6-5 and J is TRBJ2-7, with 7 bases fitting TRBD1. The J segment lost 0 bases and the V segment lost 7 bases, leaving 6 bases of the junction unmatched. Germline loops: CDR1 MNHEY, CDR2 SVGAGI. The CDR3 extends over 14 amino acids. CDR3 in amino acids: CASTRDSSSYEQYF. CDR3 bases: TGTGCCAGCACACGGGACAGTAGCTCCTACGAGCAGTACTTC.

This clone has a handful of counts. This chain links TRBV2 with TRBJ1-1, with unresolved D. Germline-derived CDR1 and CDR2 are SNHLY and FYNNEI. V was clipped by 6 bases and J by 1 base, with 12 bases between them. The length of the CDR3 is 14 residues. CDR3 sequence: CASRFEIPNTEAFF. DNA for the CDR3: TGTGCCAGCAGGTTTGAAATCCCGAACACTGAAGCTTTCTTT.

The gene calls are TRBV5-1 and TRBJ2-5, with D possibly called TRBD1 or TRBD2 (5 bases each). V lost 4 bases to trimming and J lost 2 bases, with 12 bases between them. This CDR3 region has 14 residues. CDR1 is SGHRS and CDR2 is YFSETQ in the germline V gene. CDR3 DNA sequence: TGCGCCAGCAGCCGGGTGGGGGTTCAAGAGACCCAGTACTTC. Translating it yields CASSRVGVQETQYF.

This chain links TRBV4-2 with TRBJ2-2; tentative D call: TRBD1 (5 bases). Between the trimmed V and J ends, which lost 3 bases and 9 bases, there was a span of 11 bases. The CDR3 covers 13 residues. Per the germline V gene, CDR1 is LGHNA and CDR2 is YNFKEQ. As DNA, the CDR3 is TGTGCCAGCAGCCAGTGGGGCAACAGGGAGCTGTTTTTT. Translation: CASSQWGNRELFF.

The chain employs TRBV5-4 and TRBJ2-7, with 9 bases matching TRBD1. The CDR3 has 14 amino acids. From germline, CDR1 is SGHNT and CDR2 YYREEE (reference sequence). The V gene end was trimmed by 4 bases and the J gene end by 3 bases; junction bases not matched to a gene: 5. CDR3 DNA: TGTGCCAGCAGCATCGGACAGGGGAACTACGAGCAGTACTTC. This codes for CASSIGQGNYEQYF.

V is TRBV5-4 and J is TRBJ2-7; TRBD2 aligns across 10 bases. The CDR3 loop spans 15 amino acids. Germline assignment: CDR1 SGHNT and CDR2 YYREEE (reference sequence). V was pared by 0 bases and J by 2 bases, with 2 bases of the junction left unmatched. As DNA, the CDR3 is TGTGCCAGCAGCTTGGGTAGCGGGAGGCCCTACGAGCAGTACTTC. Translating gives CASSLGSGRPYEQYF.

The chain joins TRBV28 to TRBJ1-5; D remains unclear. Germline values: CDR1 MDHEN, CDR2 SYDVKM. V was shortened by 2 bases and J by 6 bases, with 11 bases between the two germline ends. The CDR3 spans 14 residues. CDR3 bases: TGTGCCAGCAGTTTAGTGGGTTACGGTCAGCCCCAGCATTTT. This encodes CASSLVGYGQPQHF.